This T cell receptor beta chain comes out of a study of OX40 agonist ivuxolimab in advanced cancers. Regarding the research as a whole: The costimulatory receptor OX40 (CD134) was targeted by ivuxolimab, a fully human IgG2 agonistic monoclonal antibody. Patients were allowed to have had prior anti-PD-1, anti-PD-L1 or anti-CTLA-4 therapy, and around 37% of the dose-escalation patients had previously received checkpoint inhibitors. The purpose of peripheral TCRbeta sequencing was to test whether ivuxolimab changed TCR sequence diversity and led to clonal T-cell expansion. Intravenous ivuxolimab was administered to patients every 2 weeks at six dose levels: 0.01, 0.1, 0.3, 1.5, 3 and 10 mg/kg. Three dose-escalation patients achieved partial responses, one with hepatocellular carcinoma and two with cutaneous melanoma. The paper describes the monotherapy dose-escalation part (N ≈ 50 patients) of the phase I trial of ivuxolimab. Among the approximately 50 dose-escalation patients, about 20 had hepatocellular carcinoma, approximately 15 melanoma, 9 renal cell carcinoma and 9 head and neck cancer. A male proportion of roughly 80% and a mean age of about 60 years, ranging from roughly 23 to 90, were recorded for the dose-escalation cohort. The research as a whole found: Clonal expansion of both CD4+ and CD8+ blood T cells was observed from baseline to week 6 at doses 0.1 to 3.0 mg/kg. Low levels of normalized T-cell clonal expansion were also seen in some patients who did not respond. The antigen specificity of the clonally expanded peripheral T cells was not determined. In the 0.1-3.0 mg/kg groups, partial responders were among the patients with the lowest normalized peripheral clonal expansion, particularly in CD8+ T cells. On average, CD8+ T cells showed more expanded clones than CD4+ T cells after ivuxolimab.

Taken from the germline V gene, the CDR1 and CDR2 loops are SGHTA and FQGNSA. CDR3 length: 15 amino acids, cysteine to phenylalanine. The sequence is cut down to CDR3 DNA, 45 bases in frame from base 1. V was cut back by 0 bases and J by 4 bases, leaving a gap of 10 bases between them. Patients with a history of autoimmune disease or receiving systemic immunosuppression were excluded from the trial. Peripheral blood for TCR sequencing was drawn from every dose cohort at baseline, at cycle 4 day 1 and at cycle 7 day 1. The samples were taken from a phase I, first-in-human, multicenter, open-label dose-escalation trial of ivuxolimab. Adults with locally advanced or metastatic head and neck squamous cell, hepatocellular, melanoma or renal cell carcinoma were enrolled in the trial. Before TCR sequencing, CD4+ and CD8+ T cells were separately sorted from peripheral blood. A note on this clone: This receptor's antigen is unknown. Nothing much larger sits one base from this clone, and base qualities are not available.

To sequence the TCRbeta CDR3 region, genomic DNA was isolated from the sorted cells. TCRbeta CDR3 regions were sequenced using the immunoSEQ Assay. In TCRdb, the immuneACCESS table is reduced to in-frame sequences with V and J assigned. These tables do not hold every clone; where another copy was compared, an unresolved V gene accounts for under half, and the others remain unexplained. The sample records 77,000 or so clones, roughly 91% of which are singletons. The ten top clones hold about 0.32% of the sample. The receptor comes from an adult with an advanced solid tumor such as melanoma, head and neck, liver or kidney cancer. The source material was CD4+ or CD8+ T cells sorted from blood, sampled in a trial of the OX40 agonist ivuxolimab. The sequence joins TRBV7-2 to TRBJ2-1; a tentative D match to TRBD1 spans 5 bases. The sequenced DNA is TGTGCCAGCAGCTTAGCGGGGCTGATTTACAATGAGCAGTTCTTC. The translation is CASSLAGLIYNEQFF. The full variable domain, completed from the reference TRBV7-2 and TRBJ2-1 proteins outside the CDR3, reads GAGVSQSPSNKVTEKGKDVELRCDPISGHTALYWYRQSLGQGLEFLIYFQGNSAPDKSGLPSDRFSAERTGGSVSTLTIQRTQQEDSAVYLCASSLAGLIYNEQFFGPGTRLTVL.